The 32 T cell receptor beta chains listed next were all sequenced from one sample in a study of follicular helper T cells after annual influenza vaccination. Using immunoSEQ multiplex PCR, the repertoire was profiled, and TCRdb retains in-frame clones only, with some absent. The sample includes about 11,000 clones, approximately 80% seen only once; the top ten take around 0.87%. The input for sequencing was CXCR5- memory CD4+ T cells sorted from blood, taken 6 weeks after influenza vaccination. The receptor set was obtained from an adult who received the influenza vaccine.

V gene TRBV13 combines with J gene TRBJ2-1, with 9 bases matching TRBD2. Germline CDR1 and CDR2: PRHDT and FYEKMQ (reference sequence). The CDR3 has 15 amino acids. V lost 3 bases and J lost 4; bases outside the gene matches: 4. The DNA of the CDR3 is TGTGCCAGCAGCTTCCTTAGCGGGGGTTACAATGAGCAGTTCTTC. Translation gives CASSFLSGGYNEQFF.

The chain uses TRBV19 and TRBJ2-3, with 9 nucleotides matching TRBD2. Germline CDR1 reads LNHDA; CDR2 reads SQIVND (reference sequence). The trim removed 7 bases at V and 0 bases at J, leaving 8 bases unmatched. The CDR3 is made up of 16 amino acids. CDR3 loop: CASTPRAGGSTDTQYF. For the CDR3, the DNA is TGTGCCAGTACCCCGCGGGCGGGGGGGAGCACAGATACGCAGTATTTT.

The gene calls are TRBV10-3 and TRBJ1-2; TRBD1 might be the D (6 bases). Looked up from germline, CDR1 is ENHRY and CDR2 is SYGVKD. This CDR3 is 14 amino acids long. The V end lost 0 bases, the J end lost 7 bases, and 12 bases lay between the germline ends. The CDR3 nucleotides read TGTGCCATCAGTGAGTCGAGGGGGTACGGTGGCTACACCTTC. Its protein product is CAISESRGYGGYTF.

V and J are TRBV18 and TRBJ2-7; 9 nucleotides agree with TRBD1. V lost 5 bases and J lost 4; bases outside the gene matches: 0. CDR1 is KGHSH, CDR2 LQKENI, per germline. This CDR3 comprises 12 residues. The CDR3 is CASSGQGYEQYF. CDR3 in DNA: TGTGCCAGCTCAGGACAGGGGTACGAGCAGTACTTC.

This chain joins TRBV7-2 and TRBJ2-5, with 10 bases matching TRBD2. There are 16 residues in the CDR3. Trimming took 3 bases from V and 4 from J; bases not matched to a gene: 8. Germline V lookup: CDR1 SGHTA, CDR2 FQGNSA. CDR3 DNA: TGTGCCAGCAGCTTTAGCGGGACTAGCGCAATAGAGACCCAGTACTTC. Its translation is CASSFSGTSAIETQYF.

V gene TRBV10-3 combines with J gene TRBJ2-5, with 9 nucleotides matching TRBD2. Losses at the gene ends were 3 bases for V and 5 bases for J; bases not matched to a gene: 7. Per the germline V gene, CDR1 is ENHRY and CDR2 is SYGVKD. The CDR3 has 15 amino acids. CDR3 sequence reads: CAISEPRGGPETQYF. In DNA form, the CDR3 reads TGTGCCATCAGTGAACCGCGGGGGGGCCCCGAGACCCAGTACTTC.

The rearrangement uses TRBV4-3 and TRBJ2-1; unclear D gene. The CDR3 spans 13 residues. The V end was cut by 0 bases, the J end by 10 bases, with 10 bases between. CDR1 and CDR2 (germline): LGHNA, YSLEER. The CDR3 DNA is TGCGCCAGCAGCCAAGATTTTGCTCGCGAGCAGTTCTTC. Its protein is CASSQDFAREQFF.

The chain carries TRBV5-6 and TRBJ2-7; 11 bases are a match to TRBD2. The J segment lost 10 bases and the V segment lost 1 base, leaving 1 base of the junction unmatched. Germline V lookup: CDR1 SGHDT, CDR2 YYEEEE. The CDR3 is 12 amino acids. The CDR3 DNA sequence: TGTGCCAGCAGCTTGACTAGCGGGGGCCAGTACTTC. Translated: CASSLTSGGQYF. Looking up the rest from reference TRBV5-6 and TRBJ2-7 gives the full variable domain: DAGVTQSPTHLIKTRGQQVTLRCSPKSGHDTVSWYQQALGQGPQFIFQYYEEEERQRGNFPDRFSGHQFPNYSSELNVNALLLGDSALYLCASSLTSGGQYFGPGTRLTVT.

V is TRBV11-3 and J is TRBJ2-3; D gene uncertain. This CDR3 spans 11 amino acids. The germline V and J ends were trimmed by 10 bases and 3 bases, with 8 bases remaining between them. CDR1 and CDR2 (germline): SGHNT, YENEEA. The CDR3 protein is CATPRTDTQYF. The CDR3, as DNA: TGTGCCACCCCCCGAACAGATACGCAGTATTTT.

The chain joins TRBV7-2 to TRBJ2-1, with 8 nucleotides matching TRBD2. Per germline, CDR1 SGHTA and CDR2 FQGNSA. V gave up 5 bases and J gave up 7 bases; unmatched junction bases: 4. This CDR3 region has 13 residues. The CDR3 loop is CASSNGLANEQFF. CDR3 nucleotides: TGTGCCAGCAGCAACGGACTAGCTAATGAGCAGTTCTTC.

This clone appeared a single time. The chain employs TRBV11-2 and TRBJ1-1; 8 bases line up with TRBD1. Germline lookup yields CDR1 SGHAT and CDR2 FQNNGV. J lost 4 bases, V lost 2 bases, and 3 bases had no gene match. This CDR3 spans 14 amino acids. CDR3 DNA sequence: TGTGCCAGCAGCTTACAGGGGGCGGGCACTGAAGCTTTCTTT. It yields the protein CASSLQGAGTEAFF.

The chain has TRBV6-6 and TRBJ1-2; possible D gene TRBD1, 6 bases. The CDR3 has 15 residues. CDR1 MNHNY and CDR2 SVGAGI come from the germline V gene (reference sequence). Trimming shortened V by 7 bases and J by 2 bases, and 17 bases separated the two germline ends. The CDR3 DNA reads TGTGCCAGCAACCCTGCGACGGGGGCGAACTATGGCTACACCTTC. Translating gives CASNPATGANYGYTF.

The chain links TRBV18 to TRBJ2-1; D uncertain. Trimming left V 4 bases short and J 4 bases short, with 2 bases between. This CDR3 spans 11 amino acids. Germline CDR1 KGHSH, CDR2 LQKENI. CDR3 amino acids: CASSRYNEQFF. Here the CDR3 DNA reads TGTGCCAGCTCACGTTACAATGAGCAGTTCTTC.

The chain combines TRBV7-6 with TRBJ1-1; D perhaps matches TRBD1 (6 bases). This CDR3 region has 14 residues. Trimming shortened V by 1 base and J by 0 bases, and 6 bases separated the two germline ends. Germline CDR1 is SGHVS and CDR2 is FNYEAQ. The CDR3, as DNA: TGTGCCAGCAGCTTAGGGACAGTGAACACTGAAGCTTTCTTT. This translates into CASSLGTVNTEAFF.

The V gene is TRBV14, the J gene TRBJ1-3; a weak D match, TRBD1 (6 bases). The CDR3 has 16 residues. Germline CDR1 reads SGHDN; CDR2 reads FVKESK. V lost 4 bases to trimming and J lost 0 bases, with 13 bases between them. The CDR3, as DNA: TGTGCCAGCAGCCTTCGGACAGCCACCTCTGGAAACACCATATATTTT. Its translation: CASSLRTATSGNTIYF. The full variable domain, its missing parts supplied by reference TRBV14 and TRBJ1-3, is EAGVTQFPSHSVIEKGQTVTLRCDPISGHDNLYWYRRVMGKEIKFLLHFVKESKQDESGMPNNRFLAERTGGTYSTLKVQPAELEDSGVYFCASSLRTATSGNTIYFGEGSWLTVV.

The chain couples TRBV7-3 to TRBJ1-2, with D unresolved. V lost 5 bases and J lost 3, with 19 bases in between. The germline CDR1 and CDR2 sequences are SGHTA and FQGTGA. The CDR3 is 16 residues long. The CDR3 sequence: CASSRRYGVFDYGYTF. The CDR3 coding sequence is TGTGCCAGCAGCCGCCGGTATGGAGTCTTCGACTATGGCTACACCTTC.

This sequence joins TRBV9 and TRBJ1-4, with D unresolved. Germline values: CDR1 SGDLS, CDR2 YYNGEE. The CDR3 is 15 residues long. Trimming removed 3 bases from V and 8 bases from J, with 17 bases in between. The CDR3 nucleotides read TGTGCCAGCAGCGCGTCCGGGCCCCCATTCGAAAAACTGTTTTTT. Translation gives CASSASGPPFEKLFF.

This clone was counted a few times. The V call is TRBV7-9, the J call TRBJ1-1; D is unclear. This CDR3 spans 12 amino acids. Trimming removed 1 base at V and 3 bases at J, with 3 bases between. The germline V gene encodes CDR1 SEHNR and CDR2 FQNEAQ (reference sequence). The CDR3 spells CASSLEDTEAFF. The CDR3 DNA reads TGTGCCAGCAGCTTAGAGGACACTGAAGCTTTCTTT. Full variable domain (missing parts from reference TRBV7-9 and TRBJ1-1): DTGVSQNPRHKITKRGQNVTFRCDPISEHNRLYWYRQTLGQGPEFLTYFQNEAQLEKSRLLSDRFSAERPKGSFSTLEIQRTEQGDSAMYLCASSLEDTEAFFGQGTRLTVV.

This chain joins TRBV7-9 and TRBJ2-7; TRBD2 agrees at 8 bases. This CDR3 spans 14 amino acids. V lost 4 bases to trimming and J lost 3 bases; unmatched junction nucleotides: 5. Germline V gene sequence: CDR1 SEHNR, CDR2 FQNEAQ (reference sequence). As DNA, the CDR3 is TGTGCCAGCAGCTGGATTCGGGGGGGCTACGAGCAGTACTTC. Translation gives CASSWIRGGYEQYF.

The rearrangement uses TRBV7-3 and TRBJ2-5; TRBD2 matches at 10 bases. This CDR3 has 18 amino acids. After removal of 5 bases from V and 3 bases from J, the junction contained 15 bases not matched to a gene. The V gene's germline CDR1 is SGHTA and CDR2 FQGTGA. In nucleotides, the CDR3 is TGTGCCAGCAGCCAAAGCGAAGTAGGGCTAGCGGGAGAAGAGACCCAGTACTTC. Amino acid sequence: CASSQSEVGLAGEETQYF.

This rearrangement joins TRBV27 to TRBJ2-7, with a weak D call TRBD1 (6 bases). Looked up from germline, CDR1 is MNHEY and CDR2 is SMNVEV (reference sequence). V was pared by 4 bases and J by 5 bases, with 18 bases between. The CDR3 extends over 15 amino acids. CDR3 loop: CASSSLGLAGDEQYF. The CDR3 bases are TGTGCCAGCAGTTCCCTCGGTTTAGCAGGGGACGAGCAGTACTTC.

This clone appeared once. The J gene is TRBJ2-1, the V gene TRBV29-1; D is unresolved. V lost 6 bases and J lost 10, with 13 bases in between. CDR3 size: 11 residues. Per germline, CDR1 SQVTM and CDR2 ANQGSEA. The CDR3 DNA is TGCAGCGTCGTCCGGGTGCAAGAGCAGTTCTTC. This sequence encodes CSVVRVQEQFF.

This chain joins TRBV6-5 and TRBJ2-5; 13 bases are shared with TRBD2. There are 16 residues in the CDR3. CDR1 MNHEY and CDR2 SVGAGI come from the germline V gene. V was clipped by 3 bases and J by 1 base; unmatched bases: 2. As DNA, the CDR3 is TGTGCCAGCAGTTATGGACTAGCGGGGGCCCAAGAGACCCAGTACTTC. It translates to CASSYGLAGAQETQYF.

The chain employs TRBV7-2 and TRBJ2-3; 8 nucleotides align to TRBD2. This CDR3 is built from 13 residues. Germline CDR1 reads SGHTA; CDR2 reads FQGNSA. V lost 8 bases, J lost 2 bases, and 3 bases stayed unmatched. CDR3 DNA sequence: TGTGCCAGCGGCGGGGGGCCCACAGATACGCAGTATTTT. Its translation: CASGGGPTDTQYF.

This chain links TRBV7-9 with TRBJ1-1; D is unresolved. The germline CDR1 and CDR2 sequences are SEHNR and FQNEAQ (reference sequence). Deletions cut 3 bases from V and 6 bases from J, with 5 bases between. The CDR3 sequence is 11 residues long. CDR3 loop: CASSFGAEAFF. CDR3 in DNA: TGTGCCAGCAGCTTTGGTGCTGAAGCTTTCTTT.

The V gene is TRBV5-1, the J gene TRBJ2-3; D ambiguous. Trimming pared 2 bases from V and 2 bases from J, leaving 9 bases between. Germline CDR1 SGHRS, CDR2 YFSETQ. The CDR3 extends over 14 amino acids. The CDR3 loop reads CASSLSGDTDTQYF. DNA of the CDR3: TGCGCCAGCAGCTTAAGTGGGGACACAGATACGCAGTATTTT.

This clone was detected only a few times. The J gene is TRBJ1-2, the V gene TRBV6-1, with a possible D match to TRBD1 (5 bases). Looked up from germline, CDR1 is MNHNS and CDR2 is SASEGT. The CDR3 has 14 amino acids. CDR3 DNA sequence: TGTGCTTCCGTTCTCACAGGTATCCTTATCGGCTACACCTTC. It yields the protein CASVLTGILIGYTF.

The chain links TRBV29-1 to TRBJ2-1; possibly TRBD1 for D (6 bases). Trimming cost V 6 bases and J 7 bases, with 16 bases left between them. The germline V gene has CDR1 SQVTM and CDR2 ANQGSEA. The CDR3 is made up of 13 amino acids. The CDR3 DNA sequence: TGCAGCGTCAAAACCAGGGGAAGAAATGAGCAGTTCTTC. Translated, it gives CSVKTRGRNEQFF.

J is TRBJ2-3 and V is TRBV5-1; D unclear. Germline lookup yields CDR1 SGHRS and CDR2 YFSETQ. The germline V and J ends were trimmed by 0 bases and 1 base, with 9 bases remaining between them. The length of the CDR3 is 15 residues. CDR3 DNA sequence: TGCGCCAGCAGCTTGGCCGTTCTACGCACAGATACGCAGTATTTT. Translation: CASSLAVLRTDTQYF.

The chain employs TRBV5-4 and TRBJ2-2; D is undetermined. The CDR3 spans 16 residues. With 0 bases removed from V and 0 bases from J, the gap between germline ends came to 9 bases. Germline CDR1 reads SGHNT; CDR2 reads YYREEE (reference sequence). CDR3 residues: CASSLDFLANTGELFF. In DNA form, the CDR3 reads TGTGCCAGCAGCTTGGATTTCCTCGCGAACACCGGGGAGCTGTTTTTT. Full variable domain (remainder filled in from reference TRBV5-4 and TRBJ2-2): ETGVTQSPTHLIKTRGQQVTLRCSSQSGHNTVSWYQQALGQGPQFIFQYYREEENGRGNFPPRFSGLQFPNYSSELNVNALELDDSALYLCASSLDFLANTGELFFGEGSRLTVL.

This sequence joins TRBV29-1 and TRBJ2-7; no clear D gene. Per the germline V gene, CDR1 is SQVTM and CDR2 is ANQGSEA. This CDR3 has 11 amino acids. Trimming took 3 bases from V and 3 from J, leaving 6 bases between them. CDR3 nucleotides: TGCAGCGTTGATGGGCTCTACGAGCAGTACTTC. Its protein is CSVDGLYEQYF.

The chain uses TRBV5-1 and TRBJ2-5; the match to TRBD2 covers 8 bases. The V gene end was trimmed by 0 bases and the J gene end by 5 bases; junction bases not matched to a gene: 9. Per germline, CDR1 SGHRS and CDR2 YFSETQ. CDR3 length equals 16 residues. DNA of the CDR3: TGCGCCAGCAGCTTGGCCCCGGGGGGGCTCCAGGAGACCCAGTACTTC. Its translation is CASSLAPGGLQETQYF.